The 23 T cell receptor beta chains reported below all come from one sample, sequenced in a study of T cell repertoires in cytomegalovirus infection. TCRdb re-analysed the reads in MiXCR, keeping a single row per CDR3 protein. The repertoire holds roughly 760,000 distinct CDR3 sequences, with less than 40% as singletons. Source material: PBMCs. All receptors come from a human donor in good health (CMV status not recorded). Some clones in this sample may be carry-over from other donors' samples.

This clonotype was picked up a small number of times. The chain uses TRBV4-2 and TRBJ2-6; TRBD2 might be the D (6 bases). In germline, CDR1 is LGHNA, CDR2 YNFKEQ. V was cut by 4 bases and J by 6 bases, with 13 bases left in between. The CDR3 extends over 15 amino acids. CDR3 in DNA: TGTGCCAGCAGCCCGGCGGGACGGGAGGCCAACGTCCTGACTTTC. Translated: CASSPAGREANVLTF.

This clonotype occurred a few times. The V call is TRBV29-1, the J call TRBJ2-2; a weak D match, TRBD1 (6 bases). This CDR3 spans 14 amino acids. Germline V gene data show CDR1 as SQVTM and CDR2 as ANQGSEA. The germline V and J ends were trimmed by 3 bases and 5 bases, with 13 bases remaining between them. DNA for the CDR3: TGCAGCGTTGAGAGGGGAAGGGGGACCGGGGAGCTGTTTTTT. It yields the protein CSVERGRGTGELFF.

The chain couples TRBV14 to TRBJ2-7, with D hard to call. From germline, CDR1 is SGHDN and CDR2 FVKESK. Trimming removed 0 bases from V and 2 bases from J, with 8 bases in between. The length of the CDR3 is 14 residues. The CDR3 loop reads CASSQDIGPYEQYF. The CDR3 nucleotides are TGTGCCAGCAGCCAAGATATAGGTCCCTACGAGCAGTACTTC.

The chain joins TRBV4-1 to TRBJ1-6, with no clear D. Germline V gene sequence: CDR1 MGHRA, CDR2 YSYEKL. Trimming removed 5 bases from V and 3 bases from J, with 8 bases in between. The CDR3 runs 14 residues. CDR3 region: CASSLWDYNSPLHF. The CDR3 DNA sequence: TGCGCCAGCAGCTTGTGGGACTATAATTCACCCCTCCACTTT.

The gene calls are TRBV7-2 and TRBJ2-4, with D perhaps given as TRBD1 or TRBD2 (7 bases each). The CDR3 has 14 amino acids. The V and J ends lost 5 bases and 9 bases respectively, with 17 bases between them. Germline-derived CDR1 and CDR2 are SGHTA and FQGNSA. CDR3 coding DNA: TGTGCCAGCAGCCTTCACAGGGGCGGGGGCATTCAGTACTTC. Protein: CASSLHRGGGIQYF. Looking up the rest from reference TRBV7-2 and TRBJ2-4 gives the full variable domain: GAGVSQSPSNKVTEKGKDVELRCDPISGHTALYWYRQSLGQGLEFLIYFQGNSAPDKSGLPSDRFSAERTGGSVSTLTIQRTQQEDSAVYLCASSLHRGGGIQYFGAGTRLSVL.

The CDR3 DNA reads as TGTGCCAGCAGGGCGGAGGGGGGTATGAACACTGAAGCTTTCTTT. The encoded protein is CASRAEGGMNTEAFF. The V and J genes are TRBV2 and TRBJ1-1; the D gene is possibly TRBD1 (6 bases). Trimming removed 6 bases from V and 0 bases from J, with 14 bases in between. CDR3 length equals 15 residues. In germline, CDR1 is SNHLY, CDR2 FYNNEI. Supplemented by reference TRBV2 and TRBJ1-1, the full variable domain reads EPEVTQTPSHQVTQMGQEVILRCVPISNHLYFYWYRQILGQKVEFLVSFYNNEISEKSEIFDDQFSVERPDGSNFTLKIRSTKLEDSAMYFCASRAEGGMNTEAFFGQGTRLTVV.

This sequence joins TRBV19 and TRBJ2-5; 7 bases are shared with TRBD1. CDR1 is LNHDA, CDR2 SQIVND, per germline (reference sequence). J was trimmed by 5 bases and V by 5 bases; bases with no gene match: 5. CDR3 length equals 13 residues. The CDR3 sequence is CASSPGTVETQYF. Written as DNA, the CDR3 is TGTGCCAGTAGTCCGGGGACAGTTGAGACCCAGTACTTC.

The chain carries TRBV6-2 or TRBV6-3 and TRBJ2-3; 7 bases agree with TRBD2. This CDR3 comprises 17 residues. Unmatched junction bases numbered 9, after V lost 0 bases and J lost 3 bases. The germline CDR1 and CDR2 sequences are MNHEY and SVGEGT. The DNA for the CDR3 is TGTGCCAGCAGTTACTCAAAGCGGGACGGCGTAACAGATACGCAGTATTTT. Translating gives CASSYSKRDGVTDTQYF.

The chain uses TRBV20-1 and TRBJ2-2, with D maybe TRBD1 (7 bases). The CDR3 covers 15 residues. Germline loops: CDR1 DFQATT, CDR2 SNEGSKA (reference sequence). Trimming shortened V by 0 bases and J by 4 bases, and 12 bases separated the two germline ends. Here the CDR3 reads CSARDSRGATGELFF. Written as DNA, the CDR3 is TGCAGTGCTAGAGATAGCAGGGGGGCCACCGGGGAGCTGTTTTTT.

This sequence joins TRBV28 and TRBJ1-4; 10 bases line up with TRBD1. This CDR3 is built from 17 residues. The J segment lost 7 bases and the V segment lost 1 base, leaving 9 bases of the junction unmatched. Looked up from germline, CDR1 is MDHEN and CDR2 is SYDVKM. CDR3 in DNA: TGTGCCAGCAGTTTATCCCCCAGGACAGGGGGGACTGAAAAACTGTTTTTT. Its translation is CASSLSPRTGGTEKLFF.

This clonotype showed up many times. The chain couples TRBV7-8 to TRBJ2-1; possibly TRBD2 for D (6 bases). This CDR3 spans 15 amino acids. CDR1 SGHVS and CDR2 FQNEAQ come from the germline V gene. Trimming took off 2 bases at V and 4 bases at J, with 12 bases between the two ends. The chain's CDR3 is CASSLSLAGYNEQFF. The CDR3 coding sequence is TGTGCCAGCAGCTTATCACTAGCAGGGTACAATGAGCAGTTCTTC.

This sequence joins TRBV28 and TRBJ2-1, with 7 bases fitting TRBD1. V was clipped by 8 bases and J by 6 bases; unmatched bases: 10. Per germline, CDR1 MDHEN and CDR2 SYDVKM. The CDR3 sequence is 14 residues long. The DNA of the CDR3 is TGTGCCAGCGGACATTTGCCAGGGGGCAATGAGCAGTTCTTC. The encoded protein is CASGHLPGGNEQFF. Based on the CDR3 plus reference TRBV28 and TRBJ2-1, the full variable domain is DVKVTQSSRYLVKRTGEKVFLECVQDMDHENMFWYRQDPGLGLRLIYFSYDVKMKEKGDIPEGYSVSREKKERFSLILESASTNQTSMYLCASGHLPGGNEQFFGPGTRLTVL.

The table lists this clonotype with a few counts. The chain recombines TRBV11-3 with TRBJ2-1; no clear D gene. Looked up from germline, CDR1 is SGHNT and CDR2 is YENEEA. Trimming took off 3 bases at V and 0 bases at J, with 9 bases between the two ends. The CDR3 has 15 amino acids. The DNA of the CDR3 is TGTGCCAGCAGCTTTGGCGTTAGCTCCTACAATGAGCAGTTCTTC. Its protein product is CASSFGVSSYNEQFF.

This clonotype occurred a few times. The chain is built from TRBV11-1 and TRBJ2-7; weak D call: TRBD1 (6 bases). The CDR3 has 15 amino acids. Trimming took off 6 bases at V and 4 bases at J, with 19 bases between the two ends. The germline gives CDR1 SGHAT, CDR2 FQDESV (reference sequence). The CDR3 region has the DNA TGTGCCAGCAGGTTGGTCGGCCAGGGGCGGTACGAGCAGTACTTC. Translation gives CASRLVGQGRYEQYF.

This clonotype was counted many times. The genes are TRBV7-6 and TRBJ2-1; D is possibly TRBD2 (6 bases). Germline values: CDR1 SGHVS, CDR2 FNYEAQ. CDR3 size: 16 residues. V shed 4 bases and J shed 0 bases, with 13 bases lying between them. CDR3 protein: CASSSKRASSYNEQFF. The CDR3 nucleotides read TGTGCCAGCAGCTCGAAGCGGGCGAGCTCCTACAATGAGCAGTTCTTC.

V and J are TRBV6-4 and TRBJ2-1; TRBD2 matches 10 bases. Losses at the gene ends were 0 bases for V and 5 bases for J; bases not matched to a gene: 4. There are 16 residues in the CDR3. CDR1 MRHNA and CDR2 SNTAGT come from the germline V gene. CDR3 sequence reads: CASSDSSGGGHNEQFF. In DNA form, the CDR3 reads TGTGCCAGCAGTGACTCGAGCGGGGGGGGCCACAATGAGCAGTTCTTC.

V usage is TRBV10-3 and J usage is TRBJ2-3; 13 nucleotides match TRBD2. The CDR3 length is 14 residues. CDR1 is ENHRY, CDR2 SYGVKD, per germline. V was pared by 10 bases and J by 3 bases, with 4 bases of the junction left unmatched. The CDR3 loop reads CATETSGGTDTQYF. The CDR3 DNA reads as TGTGCCACCGAGACTAGCGGGGGGACAGATACGCAGTATTTT.

As regards this clonotype: The junction departs from the called germline gene at one end, perhaps through a read error. The gene calls are TRBV4-1 and TRBJ1-1, with D possibly TRBD1 on 5 matching bases. Germline CDR1 reads MGHRA; CDR2 reads YSYEKL. CDR3 size: 15 residues. The chain's CDR3 is CASSQDVQGSTEAFF. The DNA for the CDR3 is TGTGCCAGCAGCCAAGATGTCCAGGGATCCACTGAAGCTTTCTTT.

J is TRBJ2-1 and V is TRBV7-3, with 7 bases identical to TRBD2. V lost 1 base to trimming and J lost 8 bases; unmatched junction nucleotides: 11. The germline gives CDR1 SGHTA, CDR2 FQGTGA. This CDR3 comprises 16 residues. CDR3 in amino acids: CASSLNPSGAGDEQFF. The CDR3 DNA reads TGTGCCAGCAGCTTAAACCCTAGCGGTGCTGGAGATGAGCAGTTCTTC.

This clonotype was counted ten times or more. This chain connects TRBV7-2 to TRBJ2-2; 8 bases are shared with TRBD2. The CDR3 spans 16 residues. V shed 5 bases and J 5 bases; nucleotides not matched to a gene: 10. CDR1 SGHTA and CDR2 FQGNSA come from the germline V gene. The CDR3 region is CASSPRVAGNTGELFF. The CDR3 DNA reads TGTGCCAGCAGCCCGCGGGTAGCGGGGAATACCGGGGAGCTGTTTTTT.

V gene TRBV5-6 combines with J gene TRBJ2-5; D gene unclear. The V gene lost 2 bases and the J gene lost 2 bases, with 7 bases spanning the gap. Germline V gene data show CDR1 as SGHDT and CDR2 as YYEEEE. The CDR3 spans 13 residues. The chain's CDR3 is CASSLPNQETQYF. CDR3 coding DNA: TGTGCCAGCAGCTTACCGAATCAAGAGACCCAGTACTTC.

This clonotype was detected ten times or more. V is TRBV7-2 and J is TRBJ1-1, with D perhaps matching TRBD1 (6 bases). The V gene lost 5 bases and the J gene lost 0 bases, with 10 bases spanning the gap. Per germline, CDR1 SGHTA and CDR2 FQGNSA. The CDR3 covers 14 residues. The CDR3 nucleotides are TGTGCCAGCAGCCCCAGGGGTCTGAACACTGAAGCTTTCTTT. Its translation: CASSPRGLNTEAFF. Together with reference TRBV7-2 and TRBJ1-1, the CDR3 gives the full variable domain: GAGVSQSPSNKVTEKGKDVELRCDPISGHTALYWYRQSLGQGLEFLIYFQGNSAPDKSGLPSDRFSAERTGGSVSTLTIQRTQQEDSAVYLCASSPRGLNTEAFFGQGTRLTVV.

This chain links TRBV11-3 with TRBJ1-1, with D possibly being TRBD1 (5 bases). CDR3 length: 13 residues. V lost 4 bases and J 6 bases, leaving 12 bases between the germline ends. In germline, CDR1 is SGHNT, CDR2 YENEEA. CDR3 loop: CASSYRRGSEAFF. The CDR3 bases are TGTGCCAGCAGCTACAGGCGAGGGTCTGAAGCTTTCTTT.